The 15 T cell receptor beta chains below were found in one sample sequenced in a study of blood T cell repertoires in COVID-19. Libraries were prepared by immunoSEQ multiplex PCR; TCRdb keeps only in-frame clonotypes and omits some of them. This table has roughly 280,000 clones, 70% to 90% appearing once. Sequencing was carried out using peripheral blood. These receptor sequences come from a man aged 55 to 70 who had recovered from COVID-19.

V gene TRBV28 combines with J gene TRBJ1-1, with D maybe TRBD1 (6 bases). Germline loops: CDR1 MDHEN, CDR2 SYDVKM. The CDR3 runs 15 residues. Trimming pared 7 bases from V and 1 base from J, leaving 16 bases between. This chain's CDR3 is CASNRDKLPNTEAFF. The CDR3, as DNA: TGTGCCAGCAATAGGGACAAGTTACCGAACACTGAAGCTTTCTTT.

This chain joins TRBV27 and TRBJ1-2; D is perhaps TRBD1 (6 bases). V dropped 2 bases and J dropped 3 bases, with 13 bases sitting between them. The CDR3 loop spans 15 amino acids. Germline V lookup: CDR1 MNHEY, CDR2 SMNVEV (reference sequence). CDR3 amino acids: CASSLRAGVYYGYTF. Here the CDR3 DNA reads TGTGCCAGCAGTTTACGGGCAGGGGTTTACTATGGCTACACCTTC.

The chain carries TRBV18 and TRBJ2-1, with TRBD2 matching over 7 bases. After removal of 2 bases from V and 5 bases from J, the junction contained 6 bases not matched to a gene. Per germline, CDR1 KGHSH and CDR2 LQKENI. The CDR3 has 15 amino acids. The CDR3 here is CASSPLGGPDNEQFF. The CDR3 DNA reads as TGTGCCAGCTCACCATTGGGAGGGCCTGACAATGAGCAGTTCTTC.

The chain employs TRBV18 and TRBJ2-5; D may be TRBD1 (6 bases). Per the germline V gene, CDR1 is KGHSH and CDR2 is LQKENI. The CDR3 covers 14 residues. Trimming shortened V by 6 bases and J by 5 bases, and 16 bases separated the two germline ends. CDR3 nucleotides: TGTGCCAGCTCCCAACACACAGGGCAGGAGACCCAGTACTTC. Its translation: CASSQHTGQETQYF.

The CDR3 sequence is CASSKVALDRGRQEQFF. The CDR3 nucleotides read TGTGCCAGCAGCAAAGTAGCTCTGGACAGGGGGCGCCAGGAGCAGTTCTTC. This rearrangement joins TRBV21-1 to TRBJ2-1; TRBD1 is taken as the D call from the table, unchecked against the DNA. TRBV21-1 has pseudogene status. This CDR3 is built from 17 residues.

The genes are TRBV7-2 and TRBJ2-5; 8 positions agree with TRBD1. J lost 5 bases, V lost 4 bases, and 12 bases had no gene match. The CDR3 covers 16 residues. Germline lookup yields CDR1 SGHTA and CDR2 FQGNSA. The DNA for the CDR3 is TGTGCCAGCAGCTCCAACCTCAGGGGGCGAGGCGAGACCCAGTACTTC. Its protein product is CASSSNLRGRGETQYF.

The chain has TRBV7-2 and TRBJ2-2, with unresolved D. CDR3 length: 13 amino acids. Trimming took 4 bases from V and 4 from J, leaving 7 bases between them. Germline CDR1 reads SGHTA; CDR2 reads FQGNSA. The CDR3: CASSSSATGELFF. CDR3 coding DNA: TGTGCCAGCAGCTCAAGCGCCACCGGGGAGCTGTTTTTT.

This clone was recorded only once. This sequence joins TRBV5-4 and TRBJ2-1; D is undetermined. CDR1 is SGHNT, CDR2 YYREEE, per germline (reference sequence). The CDR3 sequence is 13 residues long. Trimming removed 4 bases at V and 7 bases at J, with 12 bases between. CDR3 loop: CASSPPSENEQFF. CDR3 DNA: TGTGCCAGCAGCCCCCCCTCGGAGAATGAGCAGTTCTTC.

The genes are TRBV30 and TRBJ2-2; 7 nucleotides align to TRBD1. CDR3 length equals 15 residues. Germline CDR1 GTSNPN, CDR2 SVGIG (reference sequence). CDR3 in DNA: TGTGCGTGGGGGAAGGGGGCGGCGAACACCGGGGAGCTGTTTTTT. Its protein is CAWGKGAANTGELFF.

The rearrangement links TRBV5-4 to TRBJ1-4; D remains ambiguous. Germline V gene lookup returns CDR1 SGHNT and CDR2 YYREEE (reference sequence). The CDR3 sequence is 16 residues long. V was trimmed by 0 bases and J by 0 bases, leaving 9 bases between them. The CDR3 is CASSLGGGPTNEKLFF. The CDR3 coding sequence is TGTGCCAGCAGCTTGGGCGGAGGGCCAACTAATGAAAAACTGTTTTTT.

The rearrangement joins TRBV5-1 to TRBJ2-3, with a tentative D call TRBD2 (5 bases). V was cut by 0 bases and J by 4 bases, with 12 bases left in between. This CDR3 has 15 residues. Germline CDR1 is SGHRS and CDR2 is YFSETQ. CDR3 sequence: CASSLALASSDTQYF. The CDR3 DNA sequence: TGCGCCAGCAGCTTGGCCCTCGCTAGCTCAGATACGCAGTATTTT.

This chain joins TRBV5-1 and TRBJ2-1; 11 nucleotides agree with TRBD2. The CDR3 totals 17 residues. Unmatched junction bases numbered 13, after V lost 4 bases and J lost 7 bases. Germline CDR1 reads SGHRS; CDR2 reads YFSETQ. CDR3 DNA: TGCGCCAGCAGCGAGGCGATAGCGGGAGGGCCGGTAAATGAGCAGTTCTTC. Residues: CASSEAIAGGPVNEQFF.

V is TRBV7-9 and J is TRBJ1-1; D possibly corresponds to TRBD1 (5 bases). This CDR3 has 14 amino acids. Germline-derived CDR1 and CDR2 are SEHNR and FQNEAQ (reference sequence). V dropped 1 base and J dropped 6 bases, with 12 bases sitting between them. CDR3 bases: TGTGCCAGCAGCTTAGGGACACCCAGGGCTGAAGCTTTCTTT. Protein product: CASSLGTPRAEAFF.

This clone showed up just once. J is TRBJ2-4 and V is TRBV2; possible D gene TRBD1, 5 bases. The CDR3 runs 14 residues. With 6 bases removed from V and 3 bases from J, the gap between germline ends came to 12 bases. Germline CDR1 and CDR2: SNHLY and FYNNEI. For the CDR3, the DNA is TGTGCCAGCAGCCAAAGGACAAGCAAAAACATTCAGTACTTC. As protein: CASSQRTSKNIQYF.

The CDR3 sequence: CASSLGRADTQYF. Here the CDR3 DNA reads TGTGCCAGCAGCCTCGGGAGAGCAGATACGCAGTATTTT. The genes are TRBV4-2 and TRBJ2-3; possible D gene TRBD2, 6 bases. Germline V gene data show CDR1 as LGHNA and CDR2 as YNFKEQ. V dropped 4 bases and J dropped 4 bases, with 9 bases sitting between them. The CDR3 is 13 residues long.